The 17 T cell receptor beta chains below all came from one sample that was sequenced in a study of T-cell memory formation after mild COVID-19. One entry per CDR3 protein results from TCRdb running MiXCR on the 5' RACE reads. The sample shows about half a million distinct CDR3 sequences, 18% of them seen only once. Sequenced: PBMCs or a T cell subset sorted from them (not recorded which). The receptors originated from an adult woman who had mild COVID-19 (a few samples of this study predate the infection). Cell type and time point are not known.

This clonotype was seen only a few times. The chain is built from TRBV9 and TRBJ2-3; D may be TRBD2 (5 bases). Trimming removed 3 bases from V and 12 bases from J, with 14 bases in between. CDR1 is SGDLS and CDR2 is YYNGEE in the germline V gene. This CDR3 region has 12 residues. The CDR3 nucleotides are TGTGCCAGCAGCGGCGTAGATTCGGGACAGTATTTT. It encodes CASSGVDSGQYF.

The rearrangement joins TRBV9 to TRBJ1-2; D is possibly TRBD1 (5 bases). The CDR3 runs to 16 residues. Looked up from germline, CDR1 is SGDLS and CDR2 is YYNGEE. Trimming took off 0 bases at V and 1 base at J, with 13 bases between the two ends. The CDR3 loop is CASSVARDGGNYGYTF. The CDR3 DNA is TGTGCCAGCAGCGTAGCCCGGGACGGAGGTAACTATGGCTACACCTTC. Complete variable domain (other parts from reference TRBV9 and TRBJ1-2): DSGVTQTPKHLITATGQRVTLRCSPRSGDLSVYWYQQSLDQGLQFLIQYYNGEERAKGNILERFSAQQFPDLHSELNLSSLELGDSALYFCASSVARDGGNYGYTFGSGTRLTVV.

This rearrangement joins TRBV28 to TRBJ2-1, with 7 positions matching TRBD2. The CDR3 consists of 17 residues. Germline V gene lookup returns CDR1 MDHEN and CDR2 SYDVKM. After removal of 6 bases from V and 5 bases from J, the junction contained 16 bases not matched to a gene. Here the CDR3 reads CASSSGEWERDDNEQFF. CDR3 in DNA: TGTGCCAGCAGCAGCGGGGAGTGGGAGCGGGACGACAATGAGCAGTTCTTC. Supplemented by reference TRBV28 and TRBJ2-1, the full variable domain reads DVKVTQSSRYLVKRTGEKVFLECVQDMDHENMFWYRQDPGLGLRLIYFSYDVKMKEKGDIPEGYSVSREKKERFSLILESASTNQTSMYLCASSSGEWERDDNEQFFGPGTRLTVL.

This clonotype came up a few times. The chain carries TRBV7-2 and TRBJ2-5; 7 bases match TRBD1. V trimming: 2 bases; J trimming: 1 base; junction bases outside the gene matches: 4. CDR1 is SGHTA, CDR2 FQGNSA, per germline. The CDR3 is 15 amino acids. In DNA, the CDR3 is TGTGCCAGCAGCTTAACGCCAGGGGGCCAAGAGACCCAGTACTTC. Translation: CASSLTPGGQETQYF.

The rearrangement uses TRBV5-1 and TRBJ2-1; TRBD1 aligns across 11 bases. V was clipped by 3 bases and J by 7 bases; unmatched bases: 9. Per germline, CDR1 SGHRS and CDR2 YFSETQ. This CDR3 spans 16 amino acids. The CDR3 is CASSSWTGGSGNEQFF. In DNA, the CDR3 is TGCGCCAGCAGCTCCTGGACAGGGGGCTCTGGGAATGAGCAGTTCTTC.

The sample holds many counts of this clonotype. The V call is TRBV7-2, the J call TRBJ1-2; TRBD1 agrees at 7 bases. The germline V gene encodes CDR1 SGHTA and CDR2 FQGNSA. J was trimmed by 3 bases and V by 4 bases; bases with no gene match: 8. The CDR3 loop spans 15 amino acids. The CDR3 is CASSYSRDSYYGYTF. The CDR3 coding sequence is TGTGCCAGCAGCTACTCTCGGGACAGTTACTATGGCTACACCTTC. The full variable domain, completed using reference TRBV7-2 and TRBJ1-2, is GAGVSQSPSNKVTEKGKDVELRCDPISGHTALYWYRQSLGQGLEFLIYFQGNSAPDKSGLPSDRFSAERTGGSVSTLTIQRTQQEDSAVYLCASSYSRDSYYGYTFGSGTRLTVV.

V is TRBV29-1 and J is TRBJ2-3, with 10 bases lining up with TRBD1. This CDR3 is 13 amino acids long. The germline V gene encodes CDR1 SQVTM and CDR2 ANQGSEA. V gave up 8 bases and J gave up 3 bases; unmatched junction bases: 5. The CDR3 DNA is TGCAGCTATGGACAGGGGGGAACAGATACGCAGTATTTT. This gives the protein CSYGQGGTDTQYF.

The chain recombines TRBV3-1 with TRBJ1-1; D is unresolved. The CDR3 has 15 residues. Germline V gene data show CDR1 as LGHDT and CDR2 as YNNKEL (reference sequence). Trimming removed 1 base at V and 4 bases at J, with 13 bases between. The CDR3 sequence is CASSQGAPGSTEAFF. DNA for the CDR3: TGTGCCAGCAGCCAAGGCGCCCCGGGGAGCACTGAAGCTTTCTTT. Looking up the rest from reference TRBV3-1 and TRBJ1-1 gives the full variable domain: DTAVSQTPKYLVTQMGNDKSIKCEQNLGHDTMYWYKQDSKKFLKIMFSYNNKELIINETVPNRFSPKSPDKAHLNLHINSLELGDSAVYFCASSQGAPGSTEAFFGQGTRLTVV.

This clonotype has just a few counts. The J gene is TRBJ2-3, the V gene TRBV7-8, with 11 bases identical to TRBD1. The CDR3 spans 14 residues. The trim removed 5 bases at V and 4 bases at J, leaving 2 bases unmatched. Germline-derived CDR1 and CDR2 are SGHVS and FQNEAQ. As DNA, the CDR3 is TGTGCCAGCAGCAGGACAGGGGGCGCAGATACGCAGTATTTT. Protein: CASSRTGGADTQYF.

This clonotype was counted only a few times. V is TRBV6-1 and J is TRBJ2-7, with D uncertain. This CDR3 is built from 14 residues. V dropped 5 bases and J dropped 0 bases, with 11 bases sitting between them. Germline V gene lookup returns CDR1 MNHNS and CDR2 SASEGT. The CDR3 protein is CASSKRQDSYEQYF. The CDR3 nucleotides are TGTGCCAGCAGTAAGAGGCAGGACTCCTACGAGCAGTACTTC.

This clonotype has just a few counts. This chain links TRBV7-2 with TRBJ2-2; D possibly uses TRBD1 or TRBD2 (6 bases each). Between the trimmed V and J ends, which lost 3 bases and 0 bases, there was a span of 17 bases. This CDR3 comprises 18 residues. Germline CDR1 SGHTA, CDR2 FQGNSA. CDR3 sequence (DNA): TGTGCCAGCAGCTTGCCCACAGGGAGGCCTGCGAACACCGGGGAGCTGTTTTTT. Residues: CASSLPTGRPANTGELFF. The variable domain in full, completed from reference TRBV7-2 and TRBJ2-2, reads GAGVSQSPSNKVTEKGKDVELRCDPISGHTALYWYRQSLGQGLEFLIYFQGNSAPDKSGLPSDRFSAERTGGSVSTLTIQRTQQEDSAVYLCASSLPTGRPANTGELFFGEGSRLTVL.

The sample holds a few counts of this clonotype. The rearrangement links TRBV5-1 to TRBJ2-6; the D is unclear. Germline V lookup: CDR1 SGHRS, CDR2 YFSETQ. Trimming left V 3 bases short and J 3 bases short, with 10 bases between. CDR3 length equals 15 residues. CDR3 nucleotides: TGCGCCAGCAGCTCCGGCATTGGTGGGGCCAACGTCCTGACTTTC. It yields the protein CASSSGIGGANVLTF. Together with reference TRBV5-1 and TRBJ2-6, the CDR3 gives the full variable domain: KAGVTQTPRYLIKTRGQQVTLSCSPISGHRSVSWYQQTPGQGLQFLFEYFSETQRNKGNFPGRFSGRQFSNSRSEMNVSTLELGDSALYLCASSSGIGGANVLTFGAGSRLTVL.

DNA for the CDR3: TGTGCCAGCAGTTTGGGGGCTAGCGGGAGAATCGGGGAGCAGTACTTC. Amino acids: CASSLGASGRIGEQYF. This chain joins TRBV27 and TRBJ2-7; TRBD2 aligns across 10 bases. V shed 3 bases, J shed 7 bases, and the junction held 12 bases outside the gene matches. The CDR3 contains 16 residues. Germline V gives CDR1 MNHEY, CDR2 SMNVEV (reference sequence).

This clonotype was detected ten times or more. The chain links TRBV18 to TRBJ2-3; 9 bases line up with TRBD1. In germline, CDR1 is KGHSH, CDR2 LQKENI. The CDR3 loop spans 15 amino acids. Losses at the gene ends were 8 bases for V and 3 bases for J; bases not matched to a gene: 9. DNA of the CDR3: TGTGCCAGCAGCCCGGGACAGGGTTCAACAGATACGCAGTATTTT. Translating it yields CASSPGQGSTDTQYF.

This clonotype was recorded many times. The chain employs TRBV7-9 and TRBJ2-1, with D possibly TRBD2 on 6 matching bases. The V end was cut by 7 bases, the J end by 0 bases, with 13 bases between. Germline V CDR1 and CDR2: SEHNR, FQNEAQ (reference sequence). The CDR3 loop spans 15 amino acids. The CDR3 spells CASNERASSYNEQFF. The CDR3 DNA sequence: TGTGCCAGCAACGAGCGGGCCAGCTCCTACAATGAGCAGTTCTTC.

This clonotype was counted between two and nine times. V and J are TRBV27 and TRBJ2-7; 7 bases align to TRBD2. The germline V gene encodes CDR1 MNHEY and CDR2 SMNVEV (reference sequence). This CDR3 spans 16 amino acids. V lost 0 bases, J lost 2 bases, and 7 bases stayed unmatched. Here the CDR3 reads CASSLSGGGSPYEQYF. The DNA of the CDR3 is TGTGCCAGCAGTTTATCGGGGGGGGGATCCCCCTACGAGCAGTACTTC.

This clonotype was observed a few times. V and J are TRBV7-2 and TRBJ2-1; D may be TRBD2 (5 bases). The CDR3 is 14 residues long. V was shortened by 1 base and J by 9 bases, with 13 bases between the two germline ends. Germline CDR1 and CDR2: SGHTA and FQGNSA. For the CDR3, the DNA is TGTGCCAGCAGCTTAGGGCTAGGAGGCGCTGAGCAGTTCTTC. Its translation: CASSLGLGGAEQFF.